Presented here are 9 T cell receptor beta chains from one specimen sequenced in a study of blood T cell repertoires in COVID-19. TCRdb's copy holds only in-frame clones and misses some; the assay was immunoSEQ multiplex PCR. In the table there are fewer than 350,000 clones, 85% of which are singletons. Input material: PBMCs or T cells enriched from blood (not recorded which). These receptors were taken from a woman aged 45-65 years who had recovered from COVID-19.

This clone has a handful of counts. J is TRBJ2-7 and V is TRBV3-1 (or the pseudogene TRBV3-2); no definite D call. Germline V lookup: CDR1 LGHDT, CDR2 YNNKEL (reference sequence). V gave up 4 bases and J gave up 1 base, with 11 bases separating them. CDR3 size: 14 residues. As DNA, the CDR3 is TGTGCCAGCAGCCCGACCACGGGTTCCTACGAGCAGTACTTC. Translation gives CASSPTTGSYEQYF.

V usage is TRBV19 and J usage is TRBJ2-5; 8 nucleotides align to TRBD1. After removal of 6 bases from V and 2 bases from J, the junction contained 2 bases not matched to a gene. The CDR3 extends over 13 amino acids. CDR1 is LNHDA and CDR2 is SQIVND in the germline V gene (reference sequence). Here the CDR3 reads CASRRDRQETQYF. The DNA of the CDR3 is TGTGCCAGTAGGCGGGACAGGCAAGAGACCCAGTACTTC.

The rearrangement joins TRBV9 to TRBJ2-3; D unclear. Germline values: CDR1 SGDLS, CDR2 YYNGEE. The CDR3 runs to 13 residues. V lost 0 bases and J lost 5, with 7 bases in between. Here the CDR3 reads CASSVGLRDTQYF. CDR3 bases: TGTGCCAGCAGCGTAGGACTGCGAGATACGCAGTATTTT.

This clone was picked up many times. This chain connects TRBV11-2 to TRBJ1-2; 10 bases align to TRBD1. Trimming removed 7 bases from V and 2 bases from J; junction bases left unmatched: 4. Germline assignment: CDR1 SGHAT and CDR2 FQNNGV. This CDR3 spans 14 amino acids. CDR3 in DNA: TGTGCCAGCAACCGACAGGGGGCCAACTATGGCTACACCTTC. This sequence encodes CASNRQGANYGYTF.

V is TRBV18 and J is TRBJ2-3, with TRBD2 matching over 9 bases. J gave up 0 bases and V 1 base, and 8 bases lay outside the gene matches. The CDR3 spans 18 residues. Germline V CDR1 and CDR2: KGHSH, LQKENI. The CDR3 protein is CASSPLAGAPTSTDTQYF. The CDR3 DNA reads TGTGCCAGCTCACCACTAGCGGGGGCCCCGACTAGCACAGATACGCAGTATTTT.

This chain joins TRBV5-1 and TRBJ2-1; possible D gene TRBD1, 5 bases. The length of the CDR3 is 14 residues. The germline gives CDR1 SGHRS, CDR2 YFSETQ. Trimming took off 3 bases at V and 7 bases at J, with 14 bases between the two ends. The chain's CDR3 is CASSSRQRENEQFF. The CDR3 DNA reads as TGCGCCAGCAGCTCCCGACAGAGAGAGAATGAGCAGTTCTTC.

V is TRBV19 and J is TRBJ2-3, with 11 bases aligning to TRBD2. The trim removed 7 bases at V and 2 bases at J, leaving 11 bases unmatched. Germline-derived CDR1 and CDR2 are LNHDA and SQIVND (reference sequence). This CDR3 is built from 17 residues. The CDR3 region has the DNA TGTGCCAGTAACCCCCGGGGACTAGCGGTCACCACAGATACGCAGTATTTT. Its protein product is CASNPRGLAVTTDTQYF.

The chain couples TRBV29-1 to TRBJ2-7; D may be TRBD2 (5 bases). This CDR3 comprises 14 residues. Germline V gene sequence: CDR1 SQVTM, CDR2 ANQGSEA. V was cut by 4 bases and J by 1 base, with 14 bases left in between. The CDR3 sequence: CSVATQEESYEQYF. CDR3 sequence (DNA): TGCAGCGTTGCGACGCAGGAGGAATCCTACGAGCAGTACTTC.

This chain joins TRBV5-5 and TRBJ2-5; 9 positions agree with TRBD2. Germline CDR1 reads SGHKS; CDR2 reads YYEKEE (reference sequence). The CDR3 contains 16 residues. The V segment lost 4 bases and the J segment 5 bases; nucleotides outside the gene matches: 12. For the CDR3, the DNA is TGTGCCAGCAGCCTCAGGGCGGGAGGGCCGGTGGAGACCCAGTACTTC. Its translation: CASSLRAGGPVETQYF.